One sample yielded the 10 T cell receptor beta chains listed below, sequenced in a study of vaccination and CD4 T cells after COVID-19. Scientists ran DNA taken from cultured CD4+ T cells through the Oncomine TCR Beta short-read assay for sequencing. Using its own MiXCR run on the PCR reads, TCRdb lists one record per CDR3 protein. The data show roughly 16,000 distinct CDR3 sequences, roughly 43% seen once. Specified treatment: 10-day PBMC culture with coronavirus spike peptide pools or control peptides (ViraFEST assay). The antigens for these receptors are not known. The sample consisted of CD4+ T cells from blood, cultured in vitro. These receptors were collected from a human donor who had recovered from COVID-19.

This clonotype has a handful of counts. The chain recombines TRBV11-3 with TRBJ2-3; 10 nucleotides match TRBD2. Germline assignment: CDR1 SGHNT and CDR2 YENEEA. The CDR3 has 15 residues. Losses at the gene ends were 5 bases for V and 7 bases for J; bases not matched to a gene: 9. The CDR3 nucleotides read TGTGCCAGCAGCCCACTGAGCGGGGGGGCATATACGCAGTATTTT. Translation gives CASSPLSGGAYTQYF.

This clonotype was observed a few times. The rearrangement joins TRBV19 to TRBJ1-5, with D possibly being TRBD1 (6 bases). This CDR3 is built from 15 residues. With 6 bases removed from V and 3 bases from J, the gap between germline ends came to 15 bases. The V gene's germline CDR1 is LNHDA and CDR2 SQIVND (reference sequence). CDR3 residues: CASRGARGDNQPQHF. In DNA, the CDR3 is TGTGCCAGTAGGGGGGCCAGGGGAGACAATCAGCCCCAGCATTTT.

In its sample, this clonotype was seen a few times. The chain carries TRBV5-4 and TRBJ1-6, with D tentatively TRBD1 (5 bases). This CDR3 has 16 amino acids. Germline loops: CDR1 SGHNT, CDR2 YYREEE (reference sequence). Trimming cost V 4 bases and J 9 bases, with 20 bases left between them. The DNA of the CDR3 is TGTGCCAGCAGCCCCGGAGTGGGGCGGCCGATTTCACCCCTCCACTTT. It yields the protein CASSPGVGRPISPLHF.

The gene calls are TRBV27 and TRBJ2-7; 7 bases are a match to TRBD1. CDR3 length: 13 residues. Germline lookup yields CDR1 MNHEY and CDR2 SMNVEV (reference sequence). V dropped 6 bases and J dropped 2; count of bases not matched to a gene: 4. CDR3 coding DNA: TGTGCCAGCAGCCGACAGGGACCCTACGAGCAGTACTTC. Protein product: CASSRQGPYEQYF.

The chain employs TRBV7-2 and TRBJ2-3; D remains unclear. Trimming took off 2 bases at V and 5 bases at J, with 14 bases between the two ends. This CDR3 is 15 amino acids long. From germline, CDR1 is SGHTA and CDR2 FQGNSA. The CDR3 DNA reads as TGTGCCAGCAGCTTATACACAGCTTCACAAGATACGCAGTATTTT. Translation gives CASSLYTASQDTQYF. Variable domain in full (rest from reference TRBV7-2 and TRBJ2-3): GAGVSQSPSNKVTEKGKDVELRCDPISGHTALYWYRQSLGQGLEFLIYFQGNSAPDKSGLPSDRFSAERTGGSVSTLTIQRTQQEDSAVYLCASSLYTASQDTQYFGPGTRLTVL.

Only a few counts were recorded for this clonotype. The gene calls are TRBV6-1 and TRBJ2-2, with 7 nucleotides matching TRBD1. Germline loops: CDR1 MNHNS, CDR2 SASEGT. The CDR3 is 13 residues long. J was trimmed by 5 bases and V by 6 bases; bases with no gene match: 3. Written as DNA, the CDR3 is TGTGCCAGCAGGCAACAGGGGACCGGGGAGCTGTTTTTT. Protein sequence: CASRQQGTGELFF.

The V and J genes are TRBV12-3 or TRBV12-4 and TRBJ1-6; D may be TRBD1 (5 bases). The V and J ends lost 8 bases and 7 bases respectively, with 9 bases between them. The CDR3 spans 12 residues. The CDR3 is CASRRGNSPLHF. In DNA form, the CDR3 reads TGTGCCAGCCGTAGGGGCAATTCACCCCTCCACTTT.

The chain carries TRBV10-1 and TRBJ2-1; tentatively, D is TRBD1 (7 bases). Germline V lookup: CDR1 WNHNN, CDR2 SYGVQD (reference sequence). This CDR3 is built from 15 residues. The ends were cut back, 5 bases at V and 6 bases at J, with 17 bases in the middle. The CDR3 loop is CASSQTGRYFNEQFF. For the CDR3, the DNA is TGCGCCAGCAGTCAGACAGGGAGGTACTTCAATGAGCAGTTCTTC.

This chain joins TRBV20-1 and TRBJ2-7; D perhaps matches TRBD2 (5 bases). The CDR3 sequence is 13 residues long. The V end lost 6 bases, the J end lost 1 base, and 13 bases lay between the germline ends. The germline gives CDR1 DFQATT, CDR2 SNEGSKA (reference sequence). CDR3 in amino acids: CSAPPGGSYEQYF. The CDR3 DNA is TGCAGTGCCCCGCCTGGCGGGTCCTACGAGCAGTACTTC.

For the CDR3, the DNA is TGTGCCATCGGGGGACGGGCTCTTGAGGACGGCTACACCTTC. Translation: CAIGGRALEDGYTF. V gene TRBV10-3 combines with J gene TRBJ1-2, with D possibly being TRBD1 (5 bases). Between the trimmed V and J ends, which lost 8 bases and 8 bases, there was a span of 21 bases. Germline V CDR1 and CDR2: ENHRY, SYGVKD. This CDR3 has 14 residues.